The rows below give T cell receptor beta chains drawn from one sample of a study of blood T cell repertoires in COVID-19. Using immunoSEQ multiplex PCR, the repertoire was profiled, and TCRdb retains in-frame clones only, with some absent. The sample records some 170,000 clones, about 90% being singletons. Sequencing was carried out using PBMCs or T cells enriched from blood (not recorded which). These receptors were collected from a human donor with acute COVID-19. The donor label of this sample is uncertain. CDR3s include the opening cysteine and the closing phenylalanine or tryptophan. Each record gives: CDR3 length, J gene, V gene, D gene, CDR3 DNA, CDR3 protein. D genes are given only for firm matches.

15 | TRBJ1-1 | TRBV3-1/TRBV3-2 | NA | TGTGCCAGCAGCCATGACGAGGAAATGGAGACTGAAGCTTTCTTT | CASSHDEEMETEAFF
15 | TRBJ2-1 | TRBV7-6 | TRBD1 | TGTGCCAGCAGCTTGGACAGGGGGACGGTCCATGAGCAGTTCTTC | CASSLDRGTVHEQFF
15 | TRBJ1-3 | TRBV4-1 | NA | TGCGCCAGCAGCCAAGTCGCAGGGCTGGGAAACACCATATATTTT | CASSQVAGLGNTIYF
16 | TRBJ2-2 | TRBV24-1 | NA | TGTGCCACCAGTGACACCTCGACTCTCAACACCGGGGAGCTGTTTTTT | CATSDTSTLNTGELFF
13 | TRBJ2-7 | TRBV3-1/TRBV3-2 | NA | TGTGCCAGCAGCCCCCGGACACTTTTCGAGCAGTACTTC | CASSPRTLFEQYF
14 | TRBJ2-7 | TRBV5-1 | TRBD1 | TGCGCCAGCAGCCCGGTAGGGACAGGGTGGGAGCAGTACTTC | CASSPVGTGWEQYF
16 | TRBJ2-2 | TRBV3-1/TRBV3-2 | NA | TGTGCCAGCAGCCTAAGTCAGGGTACGGGTGCCGGGGAGCTGTTTTTT | CASSLSQGTGAGELFF
13 | TRBJ2-3 | TRBV7-9 | NA | TGTGCCAGCAGCTTAGGACTCCCAGATACGCAGTATTTT | CASSLGLPDTQYF
16 | TRBJ1-1 | TRBV27 | TRBD1 | TGTGCCAGCAGTAACGCCCAGGGACAGGGGAACACTGAAGCTTTCTTT | CASSNAQGQGNTEAFF
13 | TRBJ1-1 | TRBV19 | NA | TGTGCCAGTAGTATAGGCGGGGTTGGTGAAGCTTTCTTT | CASSIGGVGEAFF
13 | TRBJ2-7 | TRBV7-9 | NA | TGTGCCAGCAGCTTAGACACTGGCAGGGATCAGTACTTC | CASSLDTGRDQYF
14 | TRBJ2-3 | TRBV7-9 | NA | TGTGCCAGCAGCCCCAACAGGGTCCCAGATACGCAGTATTTT | CASSPNRVPDTQYF
11 | TRBJ1-1 | TRBV29-1 | TRBD1 | TGCAGCGCTCGGGACAGCACTGAAGCTTTCTTT | CSARDSTEAFF